This T cell receptor (beta chain) appears in the sequencing data of a study of T cell responses to AZD1222 COVID-19 vaccine (dated by TCRdb to the early 2020s). The study in broad terms: AZD1222 recipients whose second dose came at about 4 weeks and those whose second dose came at about 12 weeks were combined into one group, since spike-specific TCR depth and breadth did not differ between the two schedules. TCR sequencing covered over 230 trial participants: 200 to 220 given two doses of AZD1222 and 26 given two doses of MenACWY control vaccine. Trial participants were enrolled by age into subgroups of 18-55, 56-69 and 70-plus years, and approximately 150, 30 and 60 TCR-sequenced participants, respectively, were included in these subgroups.

The label giving this sample's time point can be read as: baseline before first vaccination. Samples from vaccinated people were obtained from the UK trials COV001 and COV002, which included a single-blind randomized controlled phase 2/3 trial of AZD1222 (ChAdOx1 nCoV-19) in healthy adults. Trial participant PBMC samples were collected at day 0 and day 28 after the second dose for TCRbeta chain sequencing. In regard to this clone: This receptor's antigen is unknown. No much larger clonotype is one base removed from it; base qualities were not supplied.

The CDR3 regions of human TCRbeta chains were subjected to immunosequencing. On the authors' methods: Repertoire TCRs were checked for matches against a reference library of SARS-CoV-2-specific TCRs that had been generated using the MIRA antigen-specificity platform. Breadth was defined as the fraction of unique TCRs that were SARS-CoV-2-associated. Depth was defined as the fraction of total T cells that were SARS-CoV-2-associated. Each spike-specific TCR was assigned to its reactive spike region and to a CD4 or CD8 class using the MIRA data. Log10-transformed breadth and depth values were compared by one-way ANOVA with Sidak's multiple comparisons tests. The source is immuneACCESS, and TCRdb retained only in-frame sequences with V and J called. Part of the clones is not carried over; for the studies checked, unresolved V genes explain less than half of this, and the remainder is unexplained. D and trimming were read from the DNA, whereas the V and J calls and clone size are those reported in that table. For this sample there are 140,000 to 150,000 clones; 93% appear just once. The ten most abundant clones make up approximately 2% of the sample.

V loses 0 bases of germline sequence and J loses 3 bases, and the interval between the two ends is 14 bases. The germline V gene (reference sequence) provides CDR1 SGHKS and CDR2 YYEKEE. The CDR3, cysteine through phenylalanine, is 16 amino acids long. The kept DNA is CDR3 alone, 48 bases in frame from the first base. Study-level results and caveats: Conclusions about previously exposed vaccinees are limited because only five to seven AZD1222 recipients were SARS-CoV-2 seropositive at baseline. Vaccine-associated CD4 TCRs spanned the whole spike protein, with dominant responses in regions 160-218 and 743-854. Because no samples from the day 14 peak response were available, repertoires could be characterized only after the peak T cell response. A significant rise in spike-specific TCR breadth and depth was observed after two AZD1222 doses relative to day 0 and relative to MenACWY recipients. Reportedly, almost half of the unique spike-specific TCRs recognized epitopes lying outside the regions that are mutated in the B.1.351 and B.1.1.7 variants. In the small 56-69-year group, the increase in depth fell short of significance, most likely because of low power. Most participants were white British and females outnumbered males, and the authors suggested that clonal diversity may have been underestimated.

Specimen: peripheral blood, collected on day 0 of AZD1222 vaccination. The chain uses TRBV5-5 and TRBJ2-3; TRBD2 is perhaps the D gene, given 6 matching bases. This clonotype was sampled from an adult in good health. The sequence in DNA is TGTGCCAGCAGCTTGGCCGGAGGGGCCCGAACAGATACGCAGTATTTT. This sequence encodes CASSLAGGARTDTQYF.